A single sample is the source of the 25 T cell receptor beta chains below, sequenced in a study of T cells after yellow fever vaccination. TCRdb re-derived calls from the 5' RACE reads in MiXCR, one entry per CDR3 protein. The sample includes approximately 240,000 distinct CDR3 sequences, about 3.5% of them seen just once. The sample consisted of PBMCs, taken 15 days after the yellow fever booster vaccination. These receptors all stem from a man between 18 and 29 years old who received the YFV17D yellow fever vaccine.

This clonotype was counted at least ten times. The chain employs TRBV7-2 and TRBJ2-7; D is ambiguous. Deletions cut 1 base from V and 4 bases from J, with 14 bases between. Per the germline V gene, CDR1 is SGHTA and CDR2 is FQGNSA. The CDR3 covers 15 residues. The CDR3 is CASSLVGGRQYEQYF. DNA of the CDR3: TGTGCCAGCAGCTTAGTCGGCGGTCGTCAGTACGAGCAGTACTTC.

This clonotype was detected ten times or more. The rearrangement uses TRBV5-1 and TRBJ2-7; no clear D. V lost 4 bases and J lost 5, with 13 bases in between. CDR1 and CDR2 from the germline V gene are SGHRS and YFSETQ. The CDR3 is made up of 13 amino acids. CDR3 bases: TGCGCCAGCAGCCGGTGGATGTTAAACGAGCAGTACTTC. Translated: CASSRWMLNEQYF.

In this sample, this clonotype turned up many times. This chain joins TRBV18 and TRBJ1-5; D call uncertain. V was shortened by 6 bases and J by 6 bases, with 12 bases between the two germline ends. The CDR3 is 13 residues long. The germline V gene has CDR1 KGHSH and CDR2 LQKENI. CDR3 loop: CASSPGRSQPQHF. The CDR3, as DNA: TGTGCCAGCTCCCCCGGGCGCAGTCAGCCCCAGCATTTT.

This clonotype was picked up many times. The chain is built from TRBV18 and TRBJ2-7; 7 nucleotides align to TRBD1. This CDR3 comprises 15 residues. Per the germline V gene, CDR1 is KGHSH and CDR2 is LQKENI. The V and J ends lost 1 base and 4 bases, in that order; junction bases with no gene match: 7. CDR3 loop: CASSPRSGGSYEQYF. The CDR3 bases are TGTGCCAGCTCACCACGGTCAGGGGGATCGTACGAGCAGTACTTC.

This clonotype has just a few counts. CDR3 protein: CSAKRTGVNEQYV. The CDR3 DNA sequence: TGCAGTGCTAAACGGACAGGTGTGAACGAGCAGTACGTC. The V call is TRBV20-1, the J call TRBJ2-7; 7 bases map to TRBD1. Germline loops: CDR1 DFQATT, CDR2 SNEGSKA (reference sequence). The CDR3 sequence is 13 residues long. The V and J ends lost 4 bases and 5 bases, in that order; junction bases with no gene match: 8.

This clonotype occurred many times. The chain recombines TRBV7-3 with TRBJ2-7; D is possibly TRBD2 (5 bases). From germline, CDR1 is SGHTA and CDR2 FQGTGA. This CDR3 spans 15 amino acids. V was shortened by 2 bases and J by 5 bases, with 16 bases between the two germline ends. CDR3 sequence reads: CASSLDGVPGHEQYF. Written as DNA, the CDR3 is TGTGCCAGCAGCTTAGACGGGGTCCCGGGCCACGAGCAGTACTTC.

There are many counts of this clonotype. V is TRBV2 and J is TRBJ2-2; D unclear. The germline V gene encodes CDR1 SNHLY and CDR2 FYNNEI. Between the trimmed V and J ends, which lost 4 bases and 6 bases, there was a span of 9 bases. The CDR3 has 13 residues. CDR3 nucleotides: TGTGCCAGCAGTGTGGCCCCAGCCGGGGAGCTGTTTTTT. Its protein is CASSVAPAGELFF. Full variable domain (rest looked up from reference TRBV2 and TRBJ2-2): EPEVTQTPSHQVTQMGQEVILRCVPISNHLYFYWYRQILGQKVEFLVSFYNNEISEKSEIFDDQFSVERPDGSNFTLKIRSTKLEDSAMYFCASSVAPAGELFFGEGSRLTVL.

At least ten counts were recorded for this clonotype. The chain couples TRBV20-1 to TRBJ2-7; perhaps TRBD1 as D (6 bases). The CDR3 is 13 residues long. The V gene lost 5 bases and the J gene lost 6 bases, with 17 bases spanning the gap. The germline gives CDR1 DFQATT, CDR2 SNEGSKA (reference sequence). Here the CDR3 DNA reads TGCAGTGCTCTAACTGACAGGTCTAGCGAGCAGTACTTC. It encodes CSALTDRSSEQYF.

This clonotype occurred many times. The genes are TRBV6-1 and TRBJ1-5; perhaps TRBD1 as D (6 bases). Deletions cut 4 bases from V and 5 bases from J, with 9 bases between. Germline CDR1 is MNHNS and CDR2 is SASEGT. CDR3 length: 13 amino acids. The CDR3 spells CASSGEGDQPQHF. In nucleotides, the CDR3 is TGTGCCAGCAGTGGTGAGGGGGATCAGCCCCAGCATTTT.

Many counts were recorded for this clonotype. CDR3 amino acids: CASSSRLNTEAFF. The CDR3 region has the DNA TGTGCCAGCAGCTCTCGACTGAACACTGAAGCTTTCTTT. The J gene is TRBJ1-1, the V gene TRBV4-2; the D is unclear. V lost 5 bases to trimming and J lost 0 bases, with 7 bases between them. The CDR3 is 13 residues long. Germline values: CDR1 LGHNA, CDR2 YNFKEQ.

This clonotype has a handful of counts. The chain recombines TRBV6-5 with TRBJ2-5; the D gene could be TRBD1 or TRBD2 (7 bases each). With 0 bases removed from V and 4 bases from J, the gap between germline ends came to 18 bases. Germline V CDR1 and CDR2: MNHEY, SVGAGI. This CDR3 has 17 residues. The CDR3 loop is CASSYSGVAGGGETQYF. CDR3 nucleotide sequence: TGTGCCAGCAGTTACTCAGGGGTAGCAGGGGGGGGAGAGACCCAGTACTTC.

This clonotype occurred many times. The CDR3 coding sequence is TGTGCCACCAGCAGGGGAGGACAGTTCAATCAGCCCCAGCATTTT. Its translation is CATSRGGQFNQPQHF. This chain uses TRBV15 with TRBJ1-5; tentatively, D is TRBD1 (6 bases). CDR3 length: 15 amino acids. V lost 3 bases and J 3 bases, leaving 12 bases between the germline ends. In germline, CDR1 is LNHNV, CDR2 YYDKDF (reference sequence).

This clonotype showed up many times. This sequence joins TRBV20-1 and TRBJ2-3; TRBD2 aligns across 7 bases. Losses at the gene ends were 3 bases for V and 5 bases for J; bases not matched to a gene: 2. This CDR3 has 12 residues. Germline V lookup: CDR1 DFQATT, CDR2 SNEGSKA (reference sequence). The CDR3 DNA sequence: TGCAGTGCTAGCGGGGGGAAAGATACGCAGTATTTT. It encodes CSASGGKDTQYF.

Ten or more counts support this clonotype. V and J are TRBV20-1 and TRBJ2-7; 11 bases align to TRBD1. The junction had 10 bases not matched to a gene; V was cut back by 8 bases and J by 7 bases. Germline V gene lookup returns CDR1 DFQATT and CDR2 SNEGSKA (reference sequence). CDR3 size: 13 residues. CDR3 in DNA: TGCAGTACATACTCGGGACAGGGGGTAGAGCAGTACTTC. It is translated as CSTYSGQGVEQYF.

At least ten counts were recorded for this clonotype. The CDR3 nucleotides read TGTGCCAGCAGCTTAACGCCTTGGGCCGAGCAGTACGTC. This encodes CASSLTPWAEQYV. The chain recombines TRBV7-2 with TRBJ2-7, with D hard to call. Germline-derived CDR1 and CDR2 are SGHTA and FQGNSA. Deletions cut 2 bases from V and 6 bases from J, with 11 bases between. This CDR3 is 13 amino acids long.

This clonotype was seen many times. The gene calls are TRBV27 and TRBJ2-5, with D hard to call. Trimming removed 0 bases at V and 5 bases at J, with 13 bases between. CDR1 and CDR2 from the germline V gene are MNHEY and SMNVEV (reference sequence). This CDR3 has 15 amino acids. The CDR3 spells CASSLSDTGPETQYF. CDR3 DNA sequence: TGTGCCAGCAGTTTATCCGACACGGGTCCTGAGACCCAGTACTTC.

The table lists this clonotype with a few counts. The V call is TRBV11-2, the J call TRBJ1-2, with 9 nucleotides matching TRBD1. This CDR3 is built from 18 residues. The J segment lost 7 bases and the V segment lost 5 bases, leaving 20 bases of the junction unmatched. Germline V lookup: CDR1 SGHAT, CDR2 FQNNGV. CDR3 residues: CASSRIAGTGSLRGGYTF. In DNA, the CDR3 is TGTGCCAGCAGCCGTATAGCCGGGACAGGGTCCCTGAGGGGTGGCTACACCTTC.

In its sample, this clonotype was seen many times. The chain uses TRBV5-6 and TRBJ1-3; 10 positions match TRBD1. The CDR3 runs to 17 residues. J gave up 0 bases and V 4 bases, and 7 bases lay outside the gene matches. Germline assignment: CDR1 SGHDT and CDR2 YYEEEE. The CDR3 DNA reads TGTGCCAGCAGCCGGGACAGGGGCCTAACCTCTGGAAACACCATATATTTT. Amino acid sequence: CASSRDRGLTSGNTIYF.

This clonotype was recorded at least ten times. J is TRBJ2-3 and V is TRBV7-9; a weak D match, TRBD1 (6 bases). From germline, CDR1 is SEHNR and CDR2 FQNEAQ (reference sequence). The CDR3 is 14 residues long. The V end was cut by 1 base, the J end by 9 bases, with 14 bases between. As DNA, the CDR3 is TGTGCCAGCAGCTTAGTTAGGGGGATGGACACGCAGTATTTT. Its protein product is CASSLVRGMDTQYF.

This clonotype was detected ten times or more. This rearrangement joins TRBV7-2 to TRBJ2-1, with 12 bases lining up with TRBD1. The V and J ends lost 6 bases and 7 bases, in that order; junction bases with no gene match: 7. Germline V gene sequence: CDR1 SGHTA, CDR2 FQGNSA. The CDR3 has 15 amino acids. This CDR3 is CASSQGTGGLNEQFF. DNA for the CDR3: TGTGCCAGCAGTCAGGGGACAGGGGGCTTGAATGAGCAGTTCTTC.

At least ten counts were recorded for this clonotype. The rearrangement uses TRBV13 and TRBJ1-5; D uncertain. The CDR3 runs 15 residues. The V gene lost 0 bases and the J gene lost 5 bases, with 11 bases spanning the gap. CDR1 PRHDT and CDR2 FYEKMQ come from the germline V gene (reference sequence). The CDR3 nucleotides are TGTGCCAGCAGCTTAGGCCTAAGGAGGGATCAGCCCCAGCATTTT. Its translation is CASSLGLRRDQPQHF.

This clonotype was recorded at least ten times. This chain connects TRBV6-5 to TRBJ2-1, with D possibly matching TRBD1 (5 bases). Germline-derived CDR1 and CDR2 are MNHEY and SVGAGI. The CDR3 is 13 residues long. V was pared by 7 bases and J by 9 bases, with 16 bases between. CDR3 in DNA: TGTGCCAGCACCCCCCCGGCCAGGGCTGAGCAGTTCTTC. Protein product: CASTPPARAEQFF.

This clonotype has at least ten counts. The chain has TRBV7-9 and TRBJ1-4, with D tentatively TRBD1 (6 bases). CDR3 size: 15 residues. Looked up from germline, CDR1 is SEHNR and CDR2 is FQNEAQ (reference sequence). V was cut by 1 base and J by 8 bases, with 14 bases left in between. DNA of the CDR3: TGTGCCAGCAGCTTAGAGACAGGAGGTGGAGAAAAACTGTTTTTT. This sequence encodes CASSLETGGGEKLFF.

This clonotype was detected many times. V is TRBV5-1 and J is TRBJ2-5; D not certain. Germline CDR1 SGHRS, CDR2 YFSETQ. Deletions cut 0 bases from V and 0 bases from J, with 3 bases between. The CDR3 totals 13 residues. This CDR3 reads CASSLAYQETQYF. DNA for the CDR3: TGCGCCAGCAGCTTGGCCTACCAAGAGACCCAGTACTTC.

The chain uses TRBV19 and TRBJ2-3, with a weak D call TRBD2 (5 bases). Germline V CDR1 and CDR2: LNHDA, SQIVND (reference sequence). This CDR3 has 13 residues. V was pared by 1 base and J by 7 bases, with 9 bases between. This CDR3 is CASSIARANTQYF. For the CDR3, the DNA is TGTGCCAGTAGTATAGCGCGGGCGAATACGCAGTATTTT.